Listed below are T cell receptor beta chains from one sample, sequenced in a study of human T cells and chemical hapten exposure. Using its own MiXCR run on the RACE reads, TCRdb lists one record per CDR3 protein. The sample includes approximately 370,000 distinct CDR3 sequences, 5.5% of them seen just once. Sequencing was performed on whole blood, taken in connection with sensitization to the hapten diphenylcyclopropenone (DPC). All receptors derive from a woman aged 18-29 years with alopecia areata. Some clones in this sample may be carry-over from other donors' samples. Each CDR3 is given with its conserved first and last residue. Fields, in order: V gene, J gene, D gene, clone size, CDR3 DNA, CDR3 protein. D genes are given only for firm matches. Clone size is not always given. Where it is, it says once, few, many or a class for expanded clones.

v_gene: TRBV6-5
j_gene: TRBJ1-5
d_gene: TRBD1
abundance: -
CDR3nt: TGTGCCAGCAGCCGGGACAGGGAATGGCAGCCCCAGCATTTT
CDR3aa: CASSRDREWQPQHF

v_gene: TRBV27
j_gene: TRBJ2-7
d_gene: TRBD2
abundance: many
CDR3nt: TGTGCCAGCAGTCCTTCGGGACTAGCGGGGGGATTGCAGTACTTC
CDR3aa: CASSPSGLAGGLQYF

v_gene: TRBV4-3
j_gene: TRBJ1-3
d_gene: TRBD1
abundance: -
CDR3nt: TGCGCCAGCAGCCCCCAGGGGGCCCCTGGAAACACCATATATTTT
CDR3aa: CASSPQGAPGNTIYF

v_gene: TRBV10-3
j_gene: TRBJ2-1
d_gene: TRBD1
abundance: -
CDR3nt: TGTGCCATCAGTGAAACGGGACAGGGGAACAATGAGCAGTTCTTC
CDR3aa: CAISETGQGNNEQFF

v_gene: TRBV29-1
j_gene: TRBJ1-1
d_gene: -
abundance: many
CDR3nt: TGCAGCGCTTCTCAGGGCGCTGAAGCTTTCTTT
CDR3aa: CSASQGAEAFF

v_gene: TRBV20-1
j_gene: TRBJ2-7
d_gene: -
abundance: -
CDR3nt: TGCAGTGCTAGGAAAACAGGGTACGAGCAGTACTTC
CDR3aa: CSARKTGYEQYF

v_gene: TRBV20-1
j_gene: TRBJ2-7
d_gene: -
abundance: many
CDR3nt: TGCAGTGCTAGAGATGGAGGTACCGCCTACGAGCAGTACTTC
CDR3aa: CSARDGGTAYEQYF

v_gene: TRBV4-3
j_gene: TRBJ2-3
d_gene: -
abundance: many
CDR3nt: TGCGCCAGCAGCGAGGACTACAATACGCAGTATTTT
CDR3aa: CASSEDYNTQYF

v_gene: TRBV10-3
j_gene: TRBJ2-7
d_gene: TRBD1
abundance: many
CDR3nt: TGTGCCATCATTTACCGGGGACAGGGTGTATGGAAAGCGGGAAGCCGATACTTC
CDR3aa: CAIIYRGQGVWKAGSRYF

v_gene: TRBV5-1
j_gene: TRBJ2-7
d_gene: -
abundance: -
CDR3nt: TGCGCCAGCAGCTTGGTCCTGGGCAGCTCCTACGAGCAGTACTTC
CDR3aa: CASSLVLGSSYEQYF

v_gene: TRBV6-5
j_gene: TRBJ2-3
d_gene: TRBD2
abundance: -
CDR3nt: TGTGCCAGCAAACCTATTAGCGGGGGGGAGGGAGATACGCAGTATTTT
CDR3aa: CASKPISGGEGDTQYF

v_gene: TRBV5-1
j_gene: TRBJ2-5
d_gene: -
abundance: few
CDR3nt: TGCGCCAGCAGCCGCGCAACAAGGGGTCGTTCTTACCAAGAGACCCAGTACTTC
CDR3aa: CASSRATRGRSYQETQYF

v_gene: TRBV4-3
j_gene: TRBJ2-2
d_gene: -
abundance: few
CDR3nt: TGCGCCAGCAGCCAGGTCGGGTCTACTACGAACACCGGGGAGCTGTTTTTT
CDR3aa: CASSQVGSTTNTGELFF

v_gene: TRBV4-2
j_gene: TRBJ2-3
d_gene: -
abundance: few
CDR3nt: TGTGCCAGCAGCCATTCGTTTAGCGGCCTCACAGATACGCAGTATTTT
CDR3aa: CASSHSFSGLTDTQYF

v_gene: TRBV28
j_gene: TRBJ1-1
d_gene: -
abundance: -
CDR3nt: TGTGCCAGCAGTTTTGAGTCCTACACTGAAGCTTTCTTT
CDR3aa: CASSFESYTEAFF

v_gene: TRBV10-3
j_gene: TRBJ2-7
d_gene: -
abundance: -
CDR3nt: TGTGCCATCAGTGAGGGTAGAGGGCACAGTCCCTACGAGCAGTACTTC
CDR3aa: CAISEGRGHSPYEQYF

v_gene: TRBV12-3/TRBV12-4
j_gene: TRBJ2-4
d_gene: -
abundance: few
CDR3nt: TGTGCCAGCAGTTTAGAGGGGAGCATTCAGTACTTC
CDR3aa: CASSLEGSIQYF

v_gene: TRBV7-9
j_gene: TRBJ1-1
d_gene: -
abundance: -
CDR3nt: TGTGCCAGCAGCGGCCGGGACCCGGGGCCCCAGGGGAACACTGAAGCTTTCTTT
CDR3aa: CASSGRDPGPQGNTEAFF

v_gene: TRBV3-1
j_gene: TRBJ1-5
d_gene: TRBD1
abundance: many
CDR3nt: TGTGCCAGCAGCCCGACAGGGGGACAGCCCCAGCATTTT
CDR3aa: CASSPTGGQPQHF

v_gene: TRBV12-3/TRBV12-4
j_gene: TRBJ2-1
d_gene: -
abundance: many
CDR3nt: TGTGCCAGCAGTTTCGGCCTCACGGCGCAGTTCTTC
CDR3aa: CASSFGLTAQFF

v_gene: TRBV18
j_gene: TRBJ2-5
d_gene: -
abundance: many
CDR3nt: TGTGCCAGCTCACCTGGGGGCCGAGTCCAAGAGACCCAGTACTTC
CDR3aa: CASSPGGRVQETQYF

v_gene: TRBV4-1
j_gene: TRBJ1-2
d_gene: -
abundance: few
CDR3nt: TGCGCCAGCAGCCAAGGCGTACACAGGGAAACTAACTATGGCTACACCTTC
CDR3aa: CASSQGVHRETNYGYTF

v_gene: TRBV24-1
j_gene: TRBJ2-3
d_gene: -
abundance: -
CDR3nt: TGTGCCACCAGTGATCGCAACGACCCGGGGGGCGCGGGCACAGATACGCAGTATTTT
CDR3aa: CATSDRNDPGGAGTDTQYF

v_gene: TRBV14
j_gene: TRBJ2-1
d_gene: -
abundance: many
CDR3nt: TGTGCCAGCAGCCAAGACCCGGGGGACTCCTACAATGAGCAGTTCTTC
CDR3aa: CASSQDPGDSYNEQFF

v_gene: TRBV2
j_gene: TRBJ2-3
d_gene: TRBD2
abundance: -
CDR3nt: TGTGCCAGCGCGGGAGCTAGCGGGGATACAGATACGCAGTATTTT
CDR3aa: CASAGASGDTDTQYF

v_gene: TRBV25-1
j_gene: TRBJ1-6
d_gene: -
abundance: many
CDR3nt: TGTGCCAGCAGTCGTCAAAATTCACCCCTCCACTTT
CDR3aa: CASSRQNSPLHF

v_gene: TRBV28
j_gene: TRBJ2-7
d_gene: TRBD1
abundance: many
CDR3nt: TGTGCCAGTACAAGTCCGGGACAGGGGTACTACGAGCAGTACTTC
CDR3aa: CASTSPGQGYYEQYF

v_gene: TRBV29-1
j_gene: TRBJ1-1
d_gene: -
abundance: few
CDR3nt: TGCAGCGTTGTGGCCCCCTTGGCTGAAGCTTTCTTT
CDR3aa: CSVVAPLAEAFF

v_gene: TRBV5-1
j_gene: TRBJ2-3
d_gene: TRBD2
abundance: few
CDR3nt: TGCGCCAGCAGCTTGGCCACTAGCGGGGGCCCGGCAGATACGCAGTATTTT
CDR3aa: CASSLATSGGPADTQYF

v_gene: TRBV27
j_gene: TRBJ2-7
d_gene: TRBD1
abundance: few
CDR3nt: TGTGCCAGCAGACCCAAGGACAGGCCCGAGCAGTACTTC
CDR3aa: CASRPKDRPEQYF

v_gene: TRBV20-1
j_gene: TRBJ1-5
d_gene: TRBD1
abundance: few
CDR3nt: TGCAGTGGGGCGGGACAGGGGTCCCAGCCCCAGCATTTT
CDR3aa: CSGAGQGSQPQHF

v_gene: TRBV20-1
j_gene: TRBJ1-5
d_gene: TRBD1
abundance: many
CDR3nt: TGCAGTGCTAGAGATCCGACAGGGTCGAGCAATCAGCCCCAGCATTTT
CDR3aa: CSARDPTGSSNQPQHF

v_gene: TRBV4-3
j_gene: TRBJ2-3
d_gene: -
abundance: few
CDR3nt: TGCGCCAGCAGCCAAGAAGACGCGGGGCCAGATACGCAGTATTTT
CDR3aa: CASSQEDAGPDTQYF

v_gene: TRBV14
j_gene: TRBJ2-5
d_gene: -
abundance: -
CDR3nt: TGTGCCAGCAGCTTCAAAAGACCAGGGACCCAGTACTTC
CDR3aa: CASSFKRPGTQYF

v_gene: TRBV6-1
j_gene: TRBJ2-5
d_gene: TRBD2
abundance: many
CDR3nt: TGTGCCAGTTCCCCTAGCGGGGGGGCTTCGGAGACCCAGTACTTC
CDR3aa: CASSPSGGASETQYF

v_gene: TRBV24-1
j_gene: TRBJ2-1
d_gene: -
abundance: -
CDR3nt: TGTGCCACCAGTGACACCCCACAGGGAGATGAGCAGTTCTTC
CDR3aa: CATSDTPQGDEQFF

v_gene: TRBV6-5
j_gene: TRBJ2-3
d_gene: -
abundance: many
CDR3nt: TGTGCCAGCCGAGCGGATAGCACAGATACGCAGTATTTT
CDR3aa: CASRADSTDTQYF

v_gene: TRBV18
j_gene: TRBJ2-3
d_gene: -
abundance: many
CDR3nt: TGTGCCAGCTCCCCGGTCGGGGGACCTAGCACAGATACGCAGTATTTT
CDR3aa: CASSPVGGPSTDTQYF

v_gene: TRBV28
j_gene: TRBJ2-7
d_gene: TRBD1
abundance: many
CDR3nt: TGTGCCAGCAGGGCCGGACAGGGGATGTCCTACGAGCAGTACTTC
CDR3aa: CASRAGQGMSYEQYF

v_gene: TRBV18
j_gene: TRBJ1-6
d_gene: TRBD1
abundance: many
CDR3nt: TGTGCCAGCTCACCACGGGGACAGGCGGGCTCACCCCTCCACTTT
CDR3aa: CASSPRGQAGSPLHF

v_gene: TRBV4-1
j_gene: TRBJ2-1
d_gene: TRBD2
abundance: few
CDR3nt: TGCGCCAGCAGCCCCTGGGGGGGACTAGCGGGAGACAATGAGCAGTTCTTC
CDR3aa: CASSPWGGLAGDNEQFF

v_gene: TRBV6-2/TRBV6-3
j_gene: TRBJ2-3
d_gene: -
abundance: few
CDR3nt: TGTGCCAGCACGCGGGGTCCGGATACGCAGTATTTT
CDR3aa: CASTRGPDTQYF

v_gene: TRBV6-2/TRBV6-3
j_gene: TRBJ1-2
d_gene: TRBD1
abundance: many
CDR3nt: TGTGCCGCATGGGGGACAGGGGGGAATCGACACTATGGCTACACCTTC
CDR3aa: CAAWGTGGNRHYGYTF